A selection of T cell receptor beta chains follows, all from one sample in a study of vaccination and CD4 T cells after COVID-19. These receptors' antigens are unknown. TCRdb reprocessed the PCR reads with MiXCR, giving one entry per CDR3 protein. The repertoire consists of 15,000 or so distinct CDR3 sequences, with about 29% occurring once and the leading ten covering less than 25%. Sample: cultured CD4+ T cells from blood. The receptor set was obtained from a human donor with COVID-19. Each CDR3 is given with its conserved first and last residue. The D gene is left open where the match is weak. Only part of the rows carry a size: once, few, many, or a class if the clone is expanded.

-,TRBD1,TRBV5-1,TRBJ2-1,TGCGCCAGCAGCTTGAAAGAAGGGGGCTATACCTACAATGAGCAGTTCTTC,CASSLKEGGYTYNEQFF
few,-,TRBV14,TRBJ1-1,TGTGCCAGCAGCCCTTCCGTGAACACTGAAGCTTTCTTT,CASSPSVNTEAFF
-,-,TRBV7-6,TRBJ2-1,TGTGCCAGCAGCTCCCCCTCCGGGGGCTCCTACAATGAGCAGTTCTTC,CASSSPSGGSYNEQFF
few,-,TRBV20-1,TRBJ1-2,TGCAGTGCGGACGGGGACTATGGCTACACCTTC,CSADGDYGYTF
few,-,TRBV2,TRBJ2-2,TGTGCCAGCAGTAAATTCACCGGGGAGCTGTTTTTT,CASSKFTGELFF
few,TRBD1,TRBV20-1,TRBJ1-5,TGCAGTGTCGGGACAGGGGTCAACAATCAGCCCCAGCATTTT,CSVGTGVNNQPQHF
-,-,TRBV15,TRBJ2-7,TGTGCCACCAGCAGAGTATCCCCAGCGTACGAGCAGTACTTC,CATSRVSPAYEQYF
-,-,TRBV9,TRBJ2-2,TGTGCCAGCAGCGTGGGGGGAACGAACACCGGGGAGCTGTTTTTT,CASSVGGTNTGELFF
few,-,TRBV14,TRBJ1-1,TGTGCCAGCAGCCAACGACCAACCCTAGCTTTCTTT,CASSQRPTLAFF
few,-,TRBV6-4,TRBJ1-2,TGTGCCAGCAGTGAGGGGGGCTTTACTAACTATGGCTACACCTTC,CASSEGGFTNYGYTF
-,TRBD1,TRBV20-1,TRBJ2-1,TGCAGTGCTAGAGAGGGCGGGACAGGACGCAATGAGCAGTTCTTC,CSAREGGTGRNEQFF
-,-,TRBV7-7,TRBJ1-5,TGTGCTAGCAGCCTCGGTCCCAATCAGCCCCAGCATTTT,CASSLGPNQPQHF
-,TRBD2,TRBV2,TRBJ2-7,TGTGCCAGCAGAACAGTGGGACTAGCGGGGGTCGAGCAGTACTTC,CASRTVGLAGVEQYF
-,TRBD2,TRBV12-3/TRBV12-4,TRBJ2-3,TGTGCCAGCAGCCGCTTCAGCGGGGGCACAGATACGCAGTATTTT,CASSRFSGGTDTQYF
few,-,TRBV24-1,TRBJ1-4,TGTGCCACCAGTGAGGCCCGTAATGAAAAACTGTTTTTT,CATSEARNEKLFF
-,TRBD1,TRBV6-1,TRBJ2-2,TGTGCCAGCAGTGCAATTACAGGGGGCAGGCCCGGGGAGCTGTTTTTT,CASSAITGGRPGELFF
few,-,TRBV27,TRBJ1-2,TGTGCCAGCAGTTTATCCAAAAACTATGGCTACACCTTC,CASSLSKNYGYTF
few,-,TRBV10-3,TRBJ1-1,TGTGCCATCAGTGGCAGGGGCGGGTACACTGAAGCTTTCTTT,CAISGRGGYTEAFF
-,-,TRBV5-6,TRBJ2-4,TGTGCCAGCAGCTTGCGACCGGTGGAAAACATTCAGTACTTC,CASSLRPVENIQYF
-,-,TRBV28,TRBJ1-2,TGTGCCAGCAGTCGTCTCTATGGCTACACCTTC,CASSRLYGYTF
few,TRBD1,TRBV27,TRBJ1-1,TGTGCCAGCAGTTTATCGGACAGGAGGGACACTGAAGCTTTCTTT,CASSLSDRRDTEAFF
-,-,TRBV24-1,TRBJ2-5,TGTGCCACCAGTGATTTGGGGGCAGGCCAAGAGACCCAGTACTTC,CATSDLGAGQETQYF
-,-,TRBV12-3/TRBV12-4,TRBJ1-1,TGTGCCAGCGGTCAAGGGGGTCGAACTGAAGCTTTCTTT,CASGQGGRTEAFF
few,-,TRBV28,TRBJ1-5,TGTGCCACTAGATACAGGGATCAGCCCCAGCATTTT,CATRYRDQPQHF
-,TRBD1,TRBV6-4,TRBJ1-5,TGTGCCAGCAGTGCCACAGGGGTAAGCCAGCCCCAGCATTTT,CASSATGVSQPQHF
few,TRBD2,TRBV29-1,TRBJ2-5,TGCAGCGTCGGGACTAGCGGGGGGGGGACCCAGTACTTC,CSVGTSGGGTQYF
few,TRBD1,TRBV7-9,TRBJ1-2,TGTGCCAGCAGCTTAGAACAGGGGGCAGGTGGCTACACCTTC,CASSLEQGAGGYTF
few,-,TRBV4-1,TRBJ1-4,TGCGCCAGCAGCCAAGGGGTTGGGGTTTGGGAAAAACTGTTTTTT,CASSQGVGVWEKLFF
-,TRBD1,TRBV20-1,TRBJ1-2,TGCAGTGCGACGAGGGGGCTTAACTATGGCTACACCTTC,CSATRGLNYGYTF
-,-,TRBV6-2/TRBV6-3,TRBJ2-1,TGTGCCAGCACTAGGGGCCCCTACAATGAGCAGTTCTTC,CASTRGPYNEQFF
-,-,TRBV5-4,TRBJ2-1,-,CASSSQTSVYFCAIGQADGEQFF
-,-,TRBV6-1,TRBJ1-2,TGTGCCAGCGGTGACGGCTACACCTTC,CASGDGYTF
few,-,TRBV6-1,TRBJ2-6,TGTGCCAGCAGTGGGACAAACTCTGGGGCCAACGTCCTGACTTTC,CASSGTNSGANVLTF
few,TRBD1,TRBV7-9,TRBJ2-5,TGTGCCAGCAGCTTAGACAGGGGGGAGACCCAGTACTTC,CASSLDRGETQYF
once,-,TRBV11-2,TRBJ2-1,TGTGCCAGCAGCTCCAGAAGCTCCTACAATGAGCAGTTCTTC,CASSSRSSYNEQFF
once,-,TRBV20-1,TRBJ2-1,TGCAGTGCTAGTAGGGGGGGGGCTTCAAGTGAGCAGTTCTTC,CSASRGGASSEQFF
few,-,TRBV6-1,TRBJ2-3,TGTGCCAGCAGTAGGGGGGGTCCCACAGATACGCAGTATTTT,CASSRGGPTDTQYF
-,-,TRBV4-2,TRBJ2-2,TGTGCCAGCAGCCCAAGACGAGGGATGAACACCGGGGAGCTGTTTTTT,CASSPRRGMNTGELFF
-,-,TRBV6-1,TRBJ2-2,TGTGCCAGCAGTGAGTACGGGACCGCCCAACCCGGGGAGCTGTTTTTT,CASSEYGTAQPGELFF
few,TRBD1,TRBV18,TRBJ1-1,TGTGCCAGCTCACCACCGGGGGACAGGGAAGGAACTGAAGCTTTCTTT,CASSPPGDREGTEAFF
few,-,TRBV21-1,TRBJ1-4,TGTGCCAGCAGCAAAGCCTGGTATGAGGCAGAATCAGAAAAACTGTTTTTT,CASSKAWYEAESEKLFF
-,-,TRBV11-2,TRBJ1-2,TGTGCCAGCAGCCCGATGGGGGGGAAAAACTATGGCTACACCTTC,CASSPMGGKNYGYTF
-,-,TRBV11-3,TRBJ2-3,TGTGCCAGCAGCCCCTCAGTGGGGGGTACGCAGTATTTT,CASSPSVGGTQYF
-,TRBD1,TRBV12-3/TRBV12-4,TRBJ1-5,TGTGCCAGCAGCCCGACAGGGAGTCACAATCAGCCCCAGCATTTT,CASSPTGSHNQPQHF
few,-,TRBV5-1,TRBJ2-2,TGCGCCAGCAGCCCCCTGCCGAGCGGGGAGCTGTTTTTT,CASSPLPSGELFF
-,-,TRBV10-3,TRBJ2-2,TGTGCCATCAGTGAAAACGGCCCCTACACCGGGGAGCTGTTTTTT,CAISENGPYTGELFF
-,TRBD2,TRBV24-1,TRBJ2-2,TGTCCCACCAGTGAACTTAGCGGGGGCGCCGGGGAGCTGTTTTTT,CPTSELSGGAGELFF
once,-,TRBV19,TRBJ2-6,TGTGCCAGTGGAACACAGGGTCCTGGGGCCAACGTCCTGACTTTC,CASGTQGPGANVLTF
-,TRBD1,TRBV7-2,TRBJ2-5,TGTGCCAGCAGCTACCGGACAGGGGGGGAGACCCAGTACTTC,CASSYRTGGETQYF
-,-,TRBV11-2,TRBJ1-4,TGTGCCAGCAGGAGGGTGGGGCCCAAGGGTGAAAAACTGTTTTTT,CASRRVGPKGEKLFF
few,-,TRBV30,TRBJ2-6,TGTGCCTGGAGGAGGGGAAGAATGGGGTCTGGGGCCAACGTCCTGACTTTC,CAWRRGRMGSGANVLTF
few,-,TRBV11-3,TRBJ1-6,TGTGCCAGCAGCTTAGGAGGTTCCACACGCTCCTATAATTCACCCCTCCACTTT,CASSLGGSTRSYNSPLHF
-,-,TRBV25-1,TRBJ2-3,TGTGCCAGCAGGGGGCTAAGGTGGACAGATACGCAGTATTTT,CASRGLRWTDTQYF